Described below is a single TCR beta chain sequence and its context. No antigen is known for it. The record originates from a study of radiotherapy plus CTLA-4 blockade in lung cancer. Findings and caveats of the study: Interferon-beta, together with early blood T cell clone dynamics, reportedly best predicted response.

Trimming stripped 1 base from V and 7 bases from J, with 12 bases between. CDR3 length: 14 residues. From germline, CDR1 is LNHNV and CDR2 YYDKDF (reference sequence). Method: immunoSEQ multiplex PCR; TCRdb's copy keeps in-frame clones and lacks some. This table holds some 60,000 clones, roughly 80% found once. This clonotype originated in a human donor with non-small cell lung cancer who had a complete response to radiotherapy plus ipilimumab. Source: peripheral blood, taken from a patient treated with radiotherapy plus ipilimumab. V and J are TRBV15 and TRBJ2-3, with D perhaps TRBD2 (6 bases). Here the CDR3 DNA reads TGTGCCACCAGCAGAGCGGGACTTGCCCATACGCAGTATTTT. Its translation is CATSRAGLAHTQYF.